The 7 T cell receptor beta chains below all came from one sample that was sequenced in a study of blood T cell repertoires in COVID-19 (TCRdb year 2020). Receptor libraries were prepared by the immunoSEQ multiplex PCR assay. TCRdb retrieved this table from immuneACCESS and kept in-frame rearrangements only. Not all clones are present; in checked studies, unresolved V genes account for under half, and no reason is known for the remainder. The sample has 310,000 or so clones on record, around 89% of them singletons. The ten largest clones represent around 6% of the sample. Sequences were obtained from peripheral blood. The receptors originated from a man aged 18 to 29 who had recovered from COVID-19.

This rearrangement joins TRBV5-1 to TRBJ1-1; D call uncertain. The CDR3 totals 14 residues. CDR1 is SGHRS and CDR2 is YFSETQ in the germline V gene. Trimming stripped 0 bases from V and 4 bases from J, with 10 bases between. The DNA of the CDR3 is TGCGCCAGCAGCTTGGGCGCCACGGGCACTGAAGCTTTCTTT. This translates into CASSLGATGTEAFF.

This chain uses TRBV10-3 with TRBJ2-5, with TRBD2 matching 10 bases. Germline-derived CDR1 and CDR2 are ENHRY and SYGVKD. V gave up 6 bases and J gave up 7 bases; unmatched junction bases: 14. The CDR3 has 16 residues. This CDR3 reads CAISSELAGWMGTQYF. As DNA, the CDR3 is TGTGCCATCAGCTCAGAACTAGCGGGATGGATGGGGACCCAGTACTTC.

CDR3 DNA: TGTGCCAGTAGACCGGGACAGGGGTTTTGGCAGGAGCAGTACTTC. Amino acids: CASRPGQGFWQEQYF. The V and J genes are TRBV19 and TRBJ2-7, with 10 bases fitting TRBD1. The V gene end was trimmed by 6 bases and the J gene end by 7 bases; junction bases not matched to a gene: 12. CDR1 and CDR2 (germline): LNHDA, SQIVND (reference sequence). This CDR3 has 15 residues.

The chain employs TRBV10-2 and TRBJ1-4; 10 nucleotides line up with TRBD1. The CDR3 spans 15 residues. Per the germline V gene, CDR1 is WSHSY and CDR2 is SAAADI. Germline trimming cut 6 bases from V and 7 bases from J; bases unmatched to any gene: 8. CDR3 nucleotide sequence: TGCGCCAGCAGAGCCCGGGACAGGGGATTTGAAAAACTGTTTTTT. It translates to CASRARDRGFEKLFF.

The V gene is TRBV9, the J gene TRBJ2-5; 8 positions match TRBD2. The CDR3 extends over 16 amino acids. Germline-derived CDR1 and CDR2 are SGDLS and YYNGEE. Trimming removed 1 base from V and 4 bases from J; junction bases left unmatched: 9. The CDR3 DNA sequence: TGTGCCAGCAGCGTAAATTCGGGGGGGCAGGGAGAGACCCAGTACTTC. It yields the protein CASSVNSGGQGETQYF.

The table lists this clone with a count of one. This chain uses TRBV4-1 with TRBJ2-1, with D unresolved. Germline-derived CDR1 and CDR2 are MGHRA and YSYEKL. Trimming left V 0 bases short and J 9 bases short, with 12 bases between. The CDR3 length is 14 residues. CDR3 in amino acids: CASSQDPNMAEQFF. The CDR3 region has the DNA TGCGCCAGCAGCCAAGATCCGAATATGGCTGAGCAGTTCTTC.

Remarks on this clone: The same CDR3 arises from other DNA sequences in this sample as well. This chain links TRBV5-1 with TRBJ2-1; TRBD2 matches at 12 bases. The ends lost 3 bases at V and 5 bases at J; junction bases unmatched: 3. The CDR3 loop spans 15 amino acids. The V gene's germline CDR1 is SGHRS and CDR2 YFSETQ. The CDR3 sequence is CASSSLAGGNNEQFF. DNA of the CDR3: TGCGCCAGCAGCTCACTAGCGGGAGGAAACAATGAGCAGTTCTTC.